Following are 17 T cell receptor beta chains from one sample sequenced in a study of T-cell memory formation after mild COVID-19. TCRdb reprocessed the 5' RACE reads with MiXCR, giving one entry per CDR3 protein. The table lists about 430,000 distinct CDR3 sequences, approximately 19% of them singletons. The sequencing sample was made of PBMCs or a T cell subset sorted from them (not recorded which). The receptor source for this set is a man aged 18-30 years who had mild COVID-19 (a few samples of this study predate the infection). Cell type and time point are not known.

This clonotype was seen more than once but under ten times. The rearrangement uses TRBV7-6 and TRBJ1-2, with D hard to call. Germline V gene sequence: CDR1 SGHVS, CDR2 FNYEAQ. CDR3 length: 13 amino acids. The ends were cut back, 5 bases at V and 8 bases at J, with 15 bases in the middle. CDR3 loop: CASSTPRSDGYTF. Written as DNA, the CDR3 is TGTGCCAGCAGCACCCCTAGGTCTGACGGCTACACCTTC.

The rearrangement joins TRBV2 to TRBJ1-3; D is ambiguous. Germline V gene lookup returns CDR1 SNHLY and CDR2 FYNNEI. The length of the CDR3 is 14 residues. V lost 6 bases and J lost 1, with 10 bases in between. The CDR3 protein is CASRRTSSGNTIYF. The CDR3, as DNA: TGTGCCAGCAGGCGGACGTCTTCTGGAAACACCATATATTTT.

The chain uses TRBV11-1 and TRBJ1-1; D is uncertain. Germline V gene sequence: CDR1 SGHAT, CDR2 FQDESV (reference sequence). The CDR3 runs to 13 residues. V lost 1 base, J lost 4 bases, and 7 bases lay in between. The chain's CDR3 is CASSLERVTEAFF. In nucleotides, the CDR3 is TGTGCCAGCAGCTTAGAACGAGTCACTGAAGCTTTCTTT.

This clonotype was seen only a few times. The chain has TRBV20-1 and TRBJ2-4; D not certain. V was trimmed by 2 bases and J by 5 bases, leaving 10 bases between them. This CDR3 region has 13 residues. CDR1 DFQATT and CDR2 SNEGSKA come from the germline V gene (reference sequence). CDR3 loop: CSARNGPENIQYF. Written as DNA, the CDR3 is TGCAGTGCTAGAAACGGACCGGAAAACATTCAGTACTTC.

This chain joins TRBV29-1 and TRBJ2-1, with TRBD1 identical over 7 bases. The CDR3 spans 16 residues. Trimming at V came to 1 base and at J to 3 bases, leaving 9 bases not matched to a gene. Germline CDR1 reads SQVTM; CDR2 reads ANQGSEA. This CDR3 reads CSVEGFEGAHYNEQFF. The CDR3 DNA sequence: TGCAGCGTTGAAGGTTTCGAGGGGGCTCACTACAATGAGCAGTTCTTC.

This chain connects TRBV7-9 to TRBJ2-3; unclear D gene. Germline V lookup: CDR1 SEHNR, CDR2 FQNEAQ (reference sequence). The CDR3 loop spans 14 amino acids. Between the trimmed V and J ends, which lost 3 bases and 6 bases, there was a span of 13 bases. CDR3 DNA: TGTGCCAGCAGCTTCATACCGGACGTGGATACGCAGTATTTT. Translating it yields CASSFIPDVDTQYF.

The V and J genes are TRBV7-2 and TRBJ2-3; 8 bases fit TRBD2. CDR3 length: 16 residues. V lost 4 bases to trimming and J lost 1 base; unmatched junction nucleotides: 7. Germline V gives CDR1 SGHTA, CDR2 FQGNSA. The CDR3 DNA follows: TGTGCCAGCAGCTCTGTTGGTAGCGGGGGCACAGATACGCAGTATTTT. It is translated as CASSSVGSGGTDTQYF. Based on the CDR3 plus reference TRBV7-2 and TRBJ2-3, the full variable domain is GAGVSQSPSNKVTEKGKDVELRCDPISGHTALYWYRQSLGQGLEFLIYFQGNSAPDKSGLPSDRFSAERTGGSVSTLTIQRTQQEDSAVYLCASSSVGSGGTDTQYFGPGTRLTVL.

This clonotype was counted a few times. V is TRBV5-1 and J is TRBJ2-7; 9 nucleotides match TRBD1. CDR1 and CDR2 from the germline V gene are SGHRS and YFSETQ. Losses at the gene ends were 4 bases for V and 5 bases for J; bases not matched to a gene: 7. The CDR3 is made up of 14 amino acids. The CDR3 reads CASSIQGALDEQYF. The CDR3 bases are TGCGCCAGCAGCATACAGGGGGCGCTTGACGAGCAGTACTTC.

V gene TRBV15 combines with J gene TRBJ2-2, with D possibly matching TRBD1 (6 bases). This CDR3 region has 16 residues. The V end lost 0 bases, the J end lost 5 bases, and 13 bases lay between the germline ends. The germline CDR1 and CDR2 sequences are LNHNV and YYDKDF (reference sequence). The CDR3 protein is CATSRDSGARTGELFF. CDR3 in DNA: TGTGCCACCAGCAGAGATTCAGGGGCGAGGACCGGGGAGCTGTTTTTT.

The genes are TRBV4-3 and TRBJ1-6; 7 bases line up with TRBD1. The CDR3 consists of 16 residues. Unmatched junction bases numbered 6, after V lost 0 bases and J lost 7 bases. From germline, CDR1 is LGHNA and CDR2 YSLEER. The CDR3 protein is CASSQDWDSSNSPLHF. The CDR3 region has the DNA TGCGCCAGCAGCCAAGATTGGGACAGCAGCAATTCACCCCTCCACTTT.

This clonotype showed up just a few times. The chain joins TRBV6-2 or TRBV6-3 to TRBJ1-2; D possibly corresponds to TRBD1 (6 bases). The germline V gene has CDR1 MNHEY and CDR2 SVGEGT. With 0 bases removed from V and 6 bases from J, the gap between germline ends came to 8 bases. This CDR3 has 13 amino acids. CDR3 in DNA: TGTGCCAGCAGTTACTCCAGGGGAAATGGCTACACCTTC. Amino acids: CASSYSRGNGYTF.

This clonotype was observed a handful of times. The chain links TRBV28 to TRBJ2-7; weak D call: TRBD1 (6 bases). V lost 5 bases, J lost 8 bases, and 10 bases lay in between. This CDR3 is 11 amino acids long. Germline lookup yields CDR1 MDHEN and CDR2 SYDVKM. This CDR3 reads CASSRGGQQYV. DNA of the CDR3: TGTGCCAGCAGTCGAGGGGGACAGCAGTACGTC.

This clonotype was counted at least ten times. J is TRBJ2-5 and V is TRBV4-1; D is ambiguous. The CDR3 spans 14 residues. Germline V CDR1 and CDR2: MGHRA, YSYEKL. Trimming cost V 1 base and J 1 base, with 7 bases left between them. For the CDR3, the DNA is TGCGCCAGCAGCCAAGGTCAGCTCCAAGAGACCCAGTACTTC. Protein sequence: CASSQGQLQETQYF.

This chain connects TRBV11-3 to TRBJ2-3, with unresolved D. V was shortened by 7 bases and J by 6 bases, with 11 bases between the two germline ends. Germline V gene data show CDR1 as SGHNT and CDR2 as YENEEA. The CDR3 totals 12 residues. The CDR3 loop is CASKGRADTQYF. The CDR3 bases are TGTGCCAGCAAGGGTCGAGCTGATACGCAGTATTTT.

This chain links TRBV5-6 with TRBJ1-5; maybe TRBD1 (5 bases). Trimming cost V 4 bases and J 0 bases, with 17 bases left between them. This CDR3 comprises 17 residues. The germline V gene has CDR1 SGHDT and CDR2 YYEEEE. CDR3 sequence reads: CASSRHGSRDSNQPQHF. The CDR3 DNA reads as TGTGCCAGCAGCCGACATGGTTCCAGGGATAGCAATCAGCCCCAGCATTTT.

The rearrangement uses TRBV5-1 and TRBJ1-2; D might be TRBD1 (6 bases). Trimming cost V 3 bases and J 2 bases, with 17 bases left between them. The CDR3 is made up of 16 amino acids. The V gene's germline CDR1 is SGHRS and CDR2 YFSETQ. The CDR3 loop is CASSWGPQGRNYGYTF. Here the CDR3 DNA reads TGCGCCAGCAGCTGGGGCCCGCAGGGGAGGAACTATGGCTACACCTTC.

The genes are TRBV27 and TRBJ2-2; 8 bases fit TRBD1. J was trimmed by 5 bases and V by 5 bases; bases with no gene match: 13. This CDR3 contains 17 residues. Germline V gene sequence: CDR1 MNHEY, CDR2 SMNVEV (reference sequence). CDR3 nucleotide sequence: TGTGCCAGCAGTGTAGGCCCAGGACAGGGATGGACCGGGGAGCTGTTTTTT. Its translation: CASSVGPGQGWTGELFF.